These 7 T cell receptor beta chains originate from one sample sequenced in a study of T cell changes during pregnancy in multiple sclerosis. Profiling relied on immunoSEQ multiplex PCR, and the TCRdb table lists in-frame clones only, not all of them. The table has under 35,000 clones, just over 90% seen once. The sequencing here drew on CD4+ T cells from peripheral blood mononuclear cells, taken in the first trimester of pregnancy. The receptors derive from a female donor with multiple sclerosis, enrolled in a pregnancy study.

This chain links TRBV15 with TRBJ2-1; D unresolved. V gave up 0 bases and J gave up 8 bases, with 11 bases separating them. CDR3 length equals 14 residues. From germline, CDR1 is LNHNV and CDR2 YYDKDF (reference sequence). CDR3 sequence reads: CATSRDWQIDEQFF. CDR3 bases: TGTGCCACCAGCAGAGATTGGCAGATCGATGAGCAGTTCTTC.

The rearrangement uses TRBV19 and TRBJ1-1; D might be TRBD1 (5 bases). The CDR3 runs 19 residues. The ends were cut back, 2 bases at V and 1 base at J, with 23 bases in the middle. CDR1 and CDR2 from the germline V gene are LNHDA and SQIVND (reference sequence). For the CDR3, the DNA is TGTGCCAGTAGTATATCTGCGACAGTGAGTTCCCAAGCGAACACTGAAGCTTTCTTT. It codes for CASSISATVSSQANTEAFF.

This clone was detected only once. The chain links TRBV5-4 to TRBJ2-2; 7 bases map to TRBD2. Germline lookup yields CDR1 SGHNT and CDR2 YYREEE (reference sequence). CDR3 length: 14 amino acids. The junction had 6 bases not matched to a gene; V was cut back by 5 bases and J by 5 bases. CDR3 coding DNA: TGTGCCAGCAGTAGCGGGTTACTAACCGGGGAGCTGTTTTTT. Translation: CASSSGLLTGELFF.

The chain employs TRBV2 and TRBJ2-6; 9 nucleotides line up with TRBD2. CDR1 is SNHLY, CDR2 FYNNEI, per germline. CDR3 length: 17 amino acids. The ends lost 1 base at V and 4 bases at J; junction bases unmatched: 5. The CDR3 region has the DNA TGTGCCAGCAGTGAAGAGGTAGCGGGGGCCGGGGCCAACGTCCTGACTTTC. This sequence encodes CASSEEVAGAGANVLTF. Full variable domain (remainder filled in from reference TRBV2 and TRBJ2-6): EPEVTQTPSHQVTQMGQEVILRCVPISNHLYFYWYRQILGQKVEFLVSFYNNEISEKSEIFDDQFSVERPDGSNFTLKIRSTKLEDSAMYFCASSEEVAGAGANVLTFGAGSRLTVL.

The chain carries TRBV21-1 and TRBJ2-7; TRBD1 is the table's D call and was not checked against the DNA. TRBV21-1 is tagged as a pseudogene. The CDR3 contains 21 residues. The CDR3: CASSKIGRAVGQGCPEREQYF. The DNA of the CDR3 is TGTGCCAGCAGCAAAATCGGACGGGCGGTCGGACAGGGCTGCCCCGAACGCGAGCAGTACTTC.

This chain connects TRBV10-2 to TRBJ2-7; D is unclear. This CDR3 is 11 amino acids long. V was clipped by 6 bases and J by 5 bases, with 8 bases between them. CDR1 WSHSY and CDR2 SAAADI come from the germline V gene. This CDR3 reads CASRRDDEQYF. The CDR3 coding sequence is TGCGCCAGCAGACGCGATGACGAGCAGTACTTC.

The rearrangement joins TRBV6-1 to TRBJ1-5; D gene unclear. V was clipped by 3 bases and J by 7 bases, with 13 bases between them. CDR1 is MNHNS and CDR2 is SASEGT in the germline V gene. The CDR3 contains 14 residues. CDR3 sequence: CASSESSTRQPQHF. CDR3 nucleotide sequence: TGTGCCAGCAGTGAGTCGAGTACGCGCCAGCCCCAGCATTTT.